This TCR beta chain was identified in a study of cytomegalovirus exposure and HLA in healthy donors. V was shortened by 4 bases and J by 2 bases, with 14 bases between the two germline ends. CDR3 length: 15 amino acids. Germline-derived CDR1 and CDR2 are MNHEY and SMNVEV (reference sequence). The study ran its PCR with 60 Vbeta and 13 Jbeta primers. Repertoires were generated with immunoSEQ multiplex PCR, while TCRdb's copy carries only in-frame clones and drops some. Altogether about 200,000 clones are present, roughly 85% being singletons, with the ten largest covering 3.5% to 5%. Sequencing input: PBMCs. The clonotype originates from a woman aged 30 to 39 in good health and CMV-seropositive. The genes are TRBV27 and TRBJ1-1; tentative D call: TRBD1 (6 bases). CDR3 DNA: TGTGCCAGCAGTTCATTCGAGGGGGTAAACACTGAAGCTTTCTTT. Its protein is CASSSFEGVNTEAFF.